The 6 T cell receptor beta chains reported below all come from one sample, sequenced in a study of blood T cells in healthy people across ages (dated by TCRdb to the mid-2010s). Library preparation used 5' RACE. Sequencing was carried out with an Illumina HiSeq 2500. A second roughly 6 to 12 cycle PCR used a sample-barcoded 5' primer and a J-beta primer mix. TCRdb's own reprocessing of the public reads used fastp at Q25 and MiXCR and kept productive beta chains. Rows are combined by CDR3 protein, so each entry shows the most common genes and DNA. This sample holds hundreds of thousands of distinct CDR3 sequences; 40% to 50% were observed only once. The ten largest clonotypes hold roughly 18% of the sample. Sequences were obtained from blood. The receptors derive from a man aged 55 to 69 in good health.

V is TRBV4-3 and J is TRBJ2-5; D gene ambiguous. This CDR3 region has 13 residues. Germline V gene lookup returns CDR1 LGHNA and CDR2 YSLEER. Trimming removed 3 bases from V and 11 bases from J, with 16 bases in between. The CDR3 reads CASSHQPVDEQYF. The CDR3 coding sequence is TGCGCCAGCAGCCATCAACCAGTAGATGAGCAGTACTTC.

This clonotype was picked up many times. The chain carries TRBV5-1 and TRBJ2-1, with 8 bases fitting TRBD1. This CDR3 contains 15 residues. Germline-derived CDR1 and CDR2 are SGHRS and YFSETQ. V gave up 2 bases and J gave up 3 bases; unmatched junction bases: 4. As DNA, the CDR3 is TGCGCCAGCAGCTTAGGACAGGGATACTACAATGAGCAGTTCTTC. Amino acid sequence: CASSLGQGYYNEQFF.

This clonotype occurred many times. The V and J genes are TRBV4-3 and TRBJ2-7; TRBD2 matches 7 bases. The ends lost 1 base at V and 2 bases at J; junction bases unmatched: 8. Germline V CDR1 and CDR2: LGHNA, YSLEER. CDR3 size: 16 residues. CDR3: CASSQGLRGVAYEQYF. DNA of the CDR3: TGCGCCAGCAGCCAAGGCCTCCGGGGGGTGGCCTACGAGCAGTACTTC.

This chain uses TRBV5-1 with TRBJ2-5, with 11 nucleotides matching TRBD2. The CDR3 extends over 16 amino acids. Trimming removed 0 bases from V and 3 bases from J; junction bases left unmatched: 4. Germline V gene sequence: CDR1 SGHRS, CDR2 YFSETQ. In DNA, the CDR3 is TGCGCCAGCAGCTTGGCCCTACTAGCGGGGGAAGAGACCCAGTACTTC. Translated, it gives CASSLALLAGEETQYF.

The J gene is TRBJ2-3, the V gene TRBV7-6; D unclear. Between the trimmed V and J ends, which lost 1 base and 2 bases, there was a span of 7 bases. This CDR3 is built from 14 residues. CDR1 SGHVS and CDR2 FNYEAQ come from the germline V gene. The CDR3 spells CASSLGRATDTQYF. CDR3 DNA: TGTGCCAGCAGCTTAGGACGGGCCACAGATACGCAGTATTTT.

The rearrangement joins TRBV29-1 to TRBJ1-4, with D hard to call. The V end lost 0 bases, the J end lost 3 bases, and 8 bases lay between the germline ends. CDR3 length equals 14 residues. The germline V gene encodes CDR1 SQVTM and CDR2 ANQGSEA. CDR3 coding DNA: TGCAGCGTTGAAGATCCAGTTTCTAATGAAAAACTGTTTTTT. This codes for CSVEDPVSNEKLFF.